This paragraph covers one T cell receptor (beta chain) sequence. The sample originates from a study of control samples from healthy donors and cancer patients. Some clones are missing from TCRdb's copy, which holds only in-frame ones; the method was immunoSEQ multiplex PCR. Among tens of thousands of clones listed, roughly three quarters were seen once. This TCR derives from a male donor with melanoma. The sample comprised formalin-fixed, paraffin-embedded tissue.

CDR3 sequence reads: CASSLTSAKETQYF. In nucleotides, the CDR3 is TGCGCCAGCAGCTTGACTAGCGCGAAAGAGACCCAGTACTTC. V gene TRBV5-1 combines with J gene TRBJ2-5, with 7 bases that match TRBD2. This CDR3 region has 14 residues. The V and J ends lost 1 base and 3 bases, in that order; junction bases with no gene match: 3. Germline CDR1 SGHRS, CDR2 YFSETQ.